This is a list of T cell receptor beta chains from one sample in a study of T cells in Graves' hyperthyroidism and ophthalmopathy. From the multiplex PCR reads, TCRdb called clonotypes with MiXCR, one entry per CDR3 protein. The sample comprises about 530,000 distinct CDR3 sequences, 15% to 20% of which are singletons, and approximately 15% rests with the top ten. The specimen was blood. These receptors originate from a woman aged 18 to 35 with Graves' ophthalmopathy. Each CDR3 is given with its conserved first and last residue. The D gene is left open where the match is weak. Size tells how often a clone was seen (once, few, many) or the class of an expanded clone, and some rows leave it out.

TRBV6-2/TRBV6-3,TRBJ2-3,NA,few,CASSYSIGQYF,TGTGCCAGCAGTTACTCGATCGGTCAGTATTTT
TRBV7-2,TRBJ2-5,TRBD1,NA,CASSFKPRGLFTETQHF,TGTGCCAGCAGCTTCAAGCCAAGGGGGCTTTTTACAGAGACCCAGCACTTC
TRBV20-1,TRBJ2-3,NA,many,CSVFGGTDTQYF,TGCAGTGTTTTCGGAGGCACAGATACGCAGTATTTT
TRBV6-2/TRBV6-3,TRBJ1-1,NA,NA,CASSYFNTEAFF,TGTGCCAGCAGCTATTTCAACACTGAAGCTTTCTTT
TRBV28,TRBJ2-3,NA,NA,CASRTGLRADTQYF,TGTGCCAGCAGGACGGGACTCCGGGCAGATACGCAGTATTTT
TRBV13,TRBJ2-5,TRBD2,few,CASSPEAGGLETQYF,TGTGCCAGCAGCCCCGAAGCGGGGGGGTTGGAGACCCAGTACTTC
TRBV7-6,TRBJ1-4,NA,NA,CASTPLDGDEKLFF,TGTGCCAGCACCCCTTTAGATGGGGATGAAAAACTGTTTTTT
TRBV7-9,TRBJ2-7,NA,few,CASSFWDMLYEQYF,TGTGCCAGCAGCTTCTGGGACATGCTATACGAGCAGTACTTC
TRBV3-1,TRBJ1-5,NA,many,CARIRGFGQPQHF,TGTGCCAGGATCAGGGGTTTCGGGCAGCCCCAGCATTTT
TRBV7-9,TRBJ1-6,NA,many,CASSLQGGPESPLHF,TGTGCCAGCAGCTTACAGGGAGGGCCTGAATCACCCCTCCACTTT
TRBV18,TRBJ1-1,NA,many,CASSPPDGNTEAFF,TGTGCCAGCTCACCACCGGACGGGAACACTGAAGCTTTCTTT
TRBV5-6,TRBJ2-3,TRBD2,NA,CASSPYHSPGLAGDYTQYF,TGTGCCAGCAGCCCCTACCACTCCCCCGGACTAGCGGGAGATTATACGCAGTATTTT
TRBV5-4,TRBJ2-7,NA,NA,CASSIGQPSSYEQYF,TGTGCCAGCAGCATCGGACAGCCTAGCTCCTACGAGCAGTACTTC
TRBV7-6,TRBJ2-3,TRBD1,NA,CASSPGTGIEGDTQYF,TGTGCCAGCAGCCCAGGGACAGGGATTGAGGGGGATACGCAGTATTTT
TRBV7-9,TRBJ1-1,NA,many,CASSSDHTEAFF,TGTGCCAGCAGCTCGGATCACACTGAAGCTTTCTTT
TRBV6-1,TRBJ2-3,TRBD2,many,CASSRTSSADTQYF,TGTGCCAGTAGTCGGACTAGCTCCGCAGATACGCAGTATTTT
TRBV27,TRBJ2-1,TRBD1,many,CASLTRDRVNEQFF,TGTGCCAGCCTCACCCGGGACAGGGTGAATGAGCAGTTCTTC
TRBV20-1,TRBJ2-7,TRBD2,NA,CSAAGLAPYEQYF,TGCAGTGCAGCGGGACTAGCGCCTTACGAGCAGTACTTC
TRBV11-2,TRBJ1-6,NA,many,CASNDRGDNSPLHF,TGTGCCAGCAACGATAGGGGGGATAATTCACCCCTCCACTTT
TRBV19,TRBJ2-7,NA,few,CASSRQPHYEQYF,TGTGCCAGTAGTAGACAACCTCACTACGAGCAGTACTTC
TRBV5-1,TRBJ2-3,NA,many,CASRSRGIDTQYF,TGCGCCAGCAGGTCGCGGGGTATAGATACGCAGTATTTT
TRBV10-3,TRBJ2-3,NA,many,CAISESFGSSTDTQYF,TGTGCCATCAGTGAGTCTTTCGGGTCTAGCACAGATACGCAGTATTTT
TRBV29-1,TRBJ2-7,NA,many,CSVESDDSYEQYF,TGCAGCGTTGAATCGGACGACTCCTACGAGCAGTACTTC
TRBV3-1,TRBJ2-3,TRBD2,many,CASSQDLLAAQKGIDTQYF,TGTGCCAGCAGCCAAGATCTACTAGCGGCCCAAAAGGGGATAGATACGCAGTATTTT
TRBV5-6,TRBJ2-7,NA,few,CASSYTGRGNYEQYF,TGTGCCAGCAGTTATACAGGGAGAGGAAACTACGAGCAGTACTTC
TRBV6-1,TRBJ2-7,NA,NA,CASSRQTSYEQYF,TGTGCCAGCAGTCGTCAGACTAGCTACGAGCAGTACTTC
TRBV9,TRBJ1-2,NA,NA,CASSVIEGYGYTF,TGTGCCAGCAGCGTAATAGAAGGGTATGGCTACACCTTC
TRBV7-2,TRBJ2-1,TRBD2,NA,CASSLEAGGRLEQFF,TGTGCCAGCAGCTTAGAAGCGGGAGGTAGGCTTGAGCAGTTCTTC
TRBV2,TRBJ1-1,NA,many,CASSSEGGGTEAFF,TGTGCCAGCAGCTCGGAGGGGGGTGGCACTGAAGCTTTCTTT
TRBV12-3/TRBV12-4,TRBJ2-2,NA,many,CASSRTIAGELFF,TGTGCCAGCAGCCGCACAATCGCCGGGGAGCTGTTTTTT
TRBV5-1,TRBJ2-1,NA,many,CASSLARNEQFF,TGCGCCAGCAGCTTGGCTAGGAATGAGCAGTTCTTC
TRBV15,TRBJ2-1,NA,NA,CATSRGKRVYEQFF,TGTGCCACCAGCAGAGGGAAGCGGGTCTATGAGCAGTTCTTC
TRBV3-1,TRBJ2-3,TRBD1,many,CASSPRTGGLTDTQYF,TGTGCCAGCAGCCCCAGGACAGGGGGACTAACAGATACGCAGTATTTT
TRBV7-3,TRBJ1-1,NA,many,CASSLGSADMNTEAFF,TGTGCCAGCAGCTTAGGGTCAGCAGACATGAACACTGAAGCTTTCTTT
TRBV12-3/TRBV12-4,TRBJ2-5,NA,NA,CASSFQRSIQETQYF,TGTGCCAGCAGTTTCCAGCGGAGTATCCAAGAGACCCAGTACTTC
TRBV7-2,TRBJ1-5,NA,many,CASSLATAWPNQPQHF,TGTGCCAGCAGCTTAGCCACAGCATGGCCGAATCAGCCCCAGCATTTT
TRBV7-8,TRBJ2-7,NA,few,CASSPLLDEQYF,TGTGCCAGCAGCCCCCTTTTAGACGAGCAGTACTTC
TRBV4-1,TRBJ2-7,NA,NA,CASSQGAGISYEQYF,TGCGCCAGCAGCCAAGGAGCGGGTATCTCCTACGAGCAGTACTTC
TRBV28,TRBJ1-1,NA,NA,CASSQIGRAFF,TGTGCCAGCAGTCAGATCGGTAGGGCTTTCTTT
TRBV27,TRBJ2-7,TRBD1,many,CASSFRGRTGVGEQYF,TGTGCCAGCAGTTTCCGGGGCCGGACAGGGGTTGGCGAGCAGTACTTC
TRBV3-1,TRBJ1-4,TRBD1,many,CASKGQGDEKLFF,TGTGCCAGCAAGGGACAGGGTGACGAAAAACTGTTTTTT
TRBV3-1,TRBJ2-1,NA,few,CASSQNPRSSYNEQFF,TGTGCCAGCAGCCAAAACCCCAGGAGCTCCTACAATGAGCAGTTCTTC
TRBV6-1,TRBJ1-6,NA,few,CASTARGSQGSPLHF,TGTGCCAGCACCGCGAGGGGGTCCCAGGGTTCACCCCTCCACTTT